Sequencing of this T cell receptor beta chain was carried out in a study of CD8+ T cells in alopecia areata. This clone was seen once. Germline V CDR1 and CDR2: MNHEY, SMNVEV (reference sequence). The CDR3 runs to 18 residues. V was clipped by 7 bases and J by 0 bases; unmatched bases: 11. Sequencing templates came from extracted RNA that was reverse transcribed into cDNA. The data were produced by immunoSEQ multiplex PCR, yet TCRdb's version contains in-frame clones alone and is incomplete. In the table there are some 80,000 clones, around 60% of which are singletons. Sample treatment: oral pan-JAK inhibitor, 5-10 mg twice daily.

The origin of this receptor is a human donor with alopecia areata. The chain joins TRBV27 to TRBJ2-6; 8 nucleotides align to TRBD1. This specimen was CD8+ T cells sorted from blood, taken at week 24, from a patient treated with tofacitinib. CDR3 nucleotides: TGTGCCAGCAAGAACACAGGGGGTCTCACCTCTGGGGCCAACGTCCTGACTTTC. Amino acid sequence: CASKNTGGLTSGANVLTF. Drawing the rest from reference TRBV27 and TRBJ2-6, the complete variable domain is EAQVTQNPRYLITVTGKKLTVTCSQNMNHEYMSWYRQDPGLGLRQIYYSMNVEVTDKGDVPEGYKVSRKEKRNFPLILESPSPNQTSLYFCASKNTGGLTSGANVLTFGAGSRLTVL.